This T cell receptor beta chain was obtained from a study of shared clonotypes between healthy human individuals. Generated by immunoSEQ multiplex PCR, the TCRdb table keeps only in-frame clones and is missing some. Found here are about 1 million clones, about three quarters of them singletons; the top ten hold 1.4%. The source is a man aged 18 to 30 in good health. The sample consisted of memory CD4+ T cells sorted from blood. Subset denoted: CD45RA-negative fraction.

CDR3: CAITPGLAGEEGEQFF. CDR3 bases: TGTGCCATCACTCCGGGACTAGCGGGGGAAGAGGGTGAGCAGTTCTTC. The J gene is TRBJ2-1, the V gene TRBV10-3; 14 nucleotides line up with TRBD2. The J segment lost 9 bases and the V segment lost 7 bases, leaving 11 bases of the junction unmatched. The germline V gene has CDR1 ENHRY and CDR2 SYGVKD. The CDR3 has 16 amino acids.